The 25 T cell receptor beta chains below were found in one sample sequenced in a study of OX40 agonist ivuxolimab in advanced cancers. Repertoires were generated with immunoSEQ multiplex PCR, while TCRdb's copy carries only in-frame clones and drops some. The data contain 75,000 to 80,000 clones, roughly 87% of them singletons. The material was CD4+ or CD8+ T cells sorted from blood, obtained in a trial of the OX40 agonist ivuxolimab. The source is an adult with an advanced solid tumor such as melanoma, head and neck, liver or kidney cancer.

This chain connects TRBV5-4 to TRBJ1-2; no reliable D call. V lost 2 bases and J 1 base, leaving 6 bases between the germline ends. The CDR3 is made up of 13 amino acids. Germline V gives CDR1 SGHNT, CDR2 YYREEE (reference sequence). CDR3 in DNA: TGTGCCAGCAGCTTCGGGAATAACTATGGCTACACCTTC. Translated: CASSFGNNYGYTF.

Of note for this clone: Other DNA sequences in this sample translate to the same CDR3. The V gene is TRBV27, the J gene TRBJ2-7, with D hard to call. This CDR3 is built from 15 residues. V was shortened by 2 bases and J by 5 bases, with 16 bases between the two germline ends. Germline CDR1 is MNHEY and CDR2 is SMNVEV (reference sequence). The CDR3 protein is CASSLSLFRKDEQYF. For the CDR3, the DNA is TGTGCCAGCAGTTTAAGCCTTTTTAGAAAGGACGAGCAGTACTTC.

This CDR3 reads CSVGPGPMNTEAFF. The DNA of the CDR3 is TGCAGCGTTGGGCCGGGTCCCATGAACACTGAAGCTTTCTTT. This chain joins TRBV29-1 and TRBJ1-1; D is unresolved. The V end was cut by 4 bases, the J end by 0 bases, with 12 bases between. This CDR3 contains 14 residues. The germline CDR1 and CDR2 sequences are SQVTM and ANQGSEA.

CDR3 DNA: TGTGCCAGCTCAGATATGGGCGACACCGGGGAGCTGTTTTTT. It encodes CASSDMGDTGELFF. The chain couples TRBV18 to TRBJ2-2; D gene ambiguous. Germline V gene sequence: CDR1 KGHSH, CDR2 LQKENI. The V and J ends lost 5 bases and 3 bases respectively, with 10 bases between them. The CDR3 totals 14 residues.

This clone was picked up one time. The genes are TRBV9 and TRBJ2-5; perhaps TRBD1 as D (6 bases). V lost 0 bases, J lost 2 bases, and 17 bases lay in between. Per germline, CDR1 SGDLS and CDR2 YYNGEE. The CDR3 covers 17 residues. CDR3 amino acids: CASSVGTRQDLQETQYF. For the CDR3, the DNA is TGTGCCAGCAGCGTAGGGACACGACAGGACCTACAAGAGACCCAGTACTTC.

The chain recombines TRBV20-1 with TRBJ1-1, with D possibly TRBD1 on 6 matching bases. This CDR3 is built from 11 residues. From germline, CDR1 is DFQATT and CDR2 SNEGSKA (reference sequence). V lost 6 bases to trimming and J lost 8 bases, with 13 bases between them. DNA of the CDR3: TGCAGTGCCAGGGGACGGCGAGAAGCTTTCTTT. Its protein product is CSARGRREAFF.

The CDR3 DNA follows: TGTGCCAGCAGCAAAGGATCGGCGGTAGGCACAGATACGCAGTATTTT. Its translation: CASSKGSAVGTDTQYF. This sequence joins TRBV21-1 and TRBJ2-3; the table's D call, TRBD2, has no DNA check behind it. TRBV21-1 is assigned pseudogene status. This CDR3 has 16 residues.

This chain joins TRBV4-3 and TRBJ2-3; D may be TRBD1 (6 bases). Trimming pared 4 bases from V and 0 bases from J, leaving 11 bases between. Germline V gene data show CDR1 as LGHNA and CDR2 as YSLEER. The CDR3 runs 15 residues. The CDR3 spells CASSLGTQSTDTQYF. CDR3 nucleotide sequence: TGCGCCAGCAGCCTGGGGACACAAAGCACAGATACGCAGTATTTT.

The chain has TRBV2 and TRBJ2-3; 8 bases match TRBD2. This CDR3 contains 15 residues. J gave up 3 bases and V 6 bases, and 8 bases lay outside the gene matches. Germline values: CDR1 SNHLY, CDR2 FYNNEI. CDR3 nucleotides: TGTGCCAGCAGGGGGACTAGAGGGGAAACAGATACGCAGTATTTT. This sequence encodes CASRGTRGETDTQYF.

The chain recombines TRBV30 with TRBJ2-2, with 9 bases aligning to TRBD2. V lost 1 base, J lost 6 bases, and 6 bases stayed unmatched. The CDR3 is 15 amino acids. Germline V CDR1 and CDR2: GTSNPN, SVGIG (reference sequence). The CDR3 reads CAWSARGGRSGELFF. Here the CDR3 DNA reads TGTGCCTGGAGTGCGCGGGGGGGCCGGTCCGGGGAGCTGTTTTTT.

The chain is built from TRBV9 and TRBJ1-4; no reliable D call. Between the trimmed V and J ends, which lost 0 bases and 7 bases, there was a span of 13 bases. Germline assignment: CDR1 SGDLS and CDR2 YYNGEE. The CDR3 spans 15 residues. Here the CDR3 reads CASSVAINEAEKLFF. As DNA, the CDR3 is TGTGCCAGCAGCGTAGCTATTAATGAGGCTGAAAAACTGTTTTTT.

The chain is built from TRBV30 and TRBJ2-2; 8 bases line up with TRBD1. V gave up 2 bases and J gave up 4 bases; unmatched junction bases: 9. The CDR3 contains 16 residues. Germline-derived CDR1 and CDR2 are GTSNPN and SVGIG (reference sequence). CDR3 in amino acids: CAWSTYRGSGTGELFF. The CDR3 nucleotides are TGTGCCTGGAGTACCTACAGGGGGTCGGGCACCGGGGAGCTGTTTTTT.

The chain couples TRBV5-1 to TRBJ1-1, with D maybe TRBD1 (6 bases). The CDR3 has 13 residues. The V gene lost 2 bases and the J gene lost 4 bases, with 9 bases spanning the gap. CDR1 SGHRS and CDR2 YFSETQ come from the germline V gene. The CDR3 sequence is CASSFGGATEAFF. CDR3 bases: TGCGCCAGCAGCTTCGGGGGCGCCACTGAAGCTTTCTTT.

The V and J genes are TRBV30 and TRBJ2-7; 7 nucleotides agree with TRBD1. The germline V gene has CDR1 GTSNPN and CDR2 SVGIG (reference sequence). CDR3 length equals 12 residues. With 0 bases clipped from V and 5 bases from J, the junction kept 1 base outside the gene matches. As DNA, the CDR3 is TGTGCCTGGAGTGTAGGGGGCGACGAGCAGTACTTC. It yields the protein CAWSVGGDEQYF.

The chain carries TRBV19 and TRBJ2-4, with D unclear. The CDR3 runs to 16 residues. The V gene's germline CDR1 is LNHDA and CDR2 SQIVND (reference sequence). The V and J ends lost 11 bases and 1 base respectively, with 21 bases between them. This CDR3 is CAGNWAVAKAKNIQYF. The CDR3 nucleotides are TGTGCCGGAAACTGGGCAGTCGCCAAGGCCAAAAACATTCAGTACTTC.

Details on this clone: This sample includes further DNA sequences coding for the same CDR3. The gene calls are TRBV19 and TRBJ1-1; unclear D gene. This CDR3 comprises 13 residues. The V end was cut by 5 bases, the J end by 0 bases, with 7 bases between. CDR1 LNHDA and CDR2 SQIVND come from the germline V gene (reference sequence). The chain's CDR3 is CASSSTVNTEAFF. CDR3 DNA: TGTGCCAGTAGTTCGACGGTGAACACTGAAGCTTTCTTT. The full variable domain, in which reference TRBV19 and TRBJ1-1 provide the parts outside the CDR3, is DGGITQSPKYLFRKEGQNVTLSCEQNLNHDAMYWYRQDPGQGLRLIYYSQIVNDFQKGDIAEGYSVSREKKESFPLTVTSAQKNPTAFYLCASSSTVNTEAFFGQGTRLTVV.

The CDR3 region has the DNA TGTGCCAGCAGCTTGGCCTCAGGCTTGGAGCAGTACTTC. Its protein product is CASSLASGLEQYF. The rearrangement joins TRBV5-6 to TRBJ2-7; no clear D gene. V dropped 0 bases and J dropped 7 bases, with 11 bases sitting between them. Germline V CDR1 and CDR2: SGHDT, YYEEEE. The CDR3 consists of 13 residues.

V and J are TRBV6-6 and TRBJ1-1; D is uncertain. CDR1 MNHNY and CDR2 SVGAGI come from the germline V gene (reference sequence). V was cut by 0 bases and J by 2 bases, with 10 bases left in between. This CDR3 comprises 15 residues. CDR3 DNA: TGTGCCAGCAGTTACTCTATGGTGGCTAACACTGAAGCTTTCTTT. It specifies CASSYSMVANTEAFF.

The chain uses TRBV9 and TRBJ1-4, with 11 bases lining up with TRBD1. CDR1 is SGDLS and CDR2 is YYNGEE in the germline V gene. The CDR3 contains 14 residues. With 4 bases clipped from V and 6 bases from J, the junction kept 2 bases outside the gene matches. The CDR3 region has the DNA TGTGCCAGCAGCCGGACAGGGGGCGATGAAAAACTGTTTTTT. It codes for CASSRTGGDEKLFF.

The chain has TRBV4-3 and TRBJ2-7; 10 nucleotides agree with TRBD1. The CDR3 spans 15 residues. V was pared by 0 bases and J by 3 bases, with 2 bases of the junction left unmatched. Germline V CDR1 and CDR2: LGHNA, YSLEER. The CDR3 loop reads CASSQDGTGDYEQYF. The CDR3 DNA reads TGCGCCAGCAGCCAAGATGGGACAGGGGACTACGAGCAGTACTTC.

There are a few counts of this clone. CDR3 region: CASSPGQGQNQPQHF. As DNA, the CDR3 is TGTGCCAGCAGCCCCGGACAGGGGCAAAATCAGCCCCAGCATTTT. The chain has TRBV6-4 and TRBJ1-5; 9 positions agree with TRBD1. The CDR3 is made up of 15 amino acids. Germline V gene data show CDR1 as MRHNA and CDR2 as SNTAGT. J was trimmed by 4 bases and V by 6 bases; bases with no gene match: 7.

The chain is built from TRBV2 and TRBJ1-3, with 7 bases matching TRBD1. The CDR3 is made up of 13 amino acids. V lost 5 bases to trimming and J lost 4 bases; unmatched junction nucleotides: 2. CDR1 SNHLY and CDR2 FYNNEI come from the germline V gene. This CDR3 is CASSPDRGNTIYF. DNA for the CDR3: TGTGCCAGCAGTCCGGACAGGGGAAACACCATATATTTT.

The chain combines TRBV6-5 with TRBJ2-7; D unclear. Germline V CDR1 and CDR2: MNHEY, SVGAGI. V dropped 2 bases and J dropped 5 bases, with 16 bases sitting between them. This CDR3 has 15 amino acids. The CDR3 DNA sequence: TGTGCCAGCAGTTACCGGAGCAACCTCATCGACGAGCAGTACTTC. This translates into CASSYRSNLIDEQYF.

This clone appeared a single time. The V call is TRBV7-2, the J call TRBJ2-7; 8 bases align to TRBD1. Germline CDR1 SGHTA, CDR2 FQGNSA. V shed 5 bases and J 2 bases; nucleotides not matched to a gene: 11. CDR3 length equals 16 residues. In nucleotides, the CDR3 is TGTGCCAGCAGCGCCGGGACAGGAAGGCCCACCTACGAGCAGTACTTC. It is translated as CASSAGTGRPTYEQYF.

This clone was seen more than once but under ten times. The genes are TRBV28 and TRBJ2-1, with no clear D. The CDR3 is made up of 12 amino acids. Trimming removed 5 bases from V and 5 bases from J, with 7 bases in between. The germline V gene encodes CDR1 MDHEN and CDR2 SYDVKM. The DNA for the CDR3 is TGTGCCAGCAGTCTAGAAAACAATGAGCAGTTCTTC. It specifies CASSLENNEQFF.